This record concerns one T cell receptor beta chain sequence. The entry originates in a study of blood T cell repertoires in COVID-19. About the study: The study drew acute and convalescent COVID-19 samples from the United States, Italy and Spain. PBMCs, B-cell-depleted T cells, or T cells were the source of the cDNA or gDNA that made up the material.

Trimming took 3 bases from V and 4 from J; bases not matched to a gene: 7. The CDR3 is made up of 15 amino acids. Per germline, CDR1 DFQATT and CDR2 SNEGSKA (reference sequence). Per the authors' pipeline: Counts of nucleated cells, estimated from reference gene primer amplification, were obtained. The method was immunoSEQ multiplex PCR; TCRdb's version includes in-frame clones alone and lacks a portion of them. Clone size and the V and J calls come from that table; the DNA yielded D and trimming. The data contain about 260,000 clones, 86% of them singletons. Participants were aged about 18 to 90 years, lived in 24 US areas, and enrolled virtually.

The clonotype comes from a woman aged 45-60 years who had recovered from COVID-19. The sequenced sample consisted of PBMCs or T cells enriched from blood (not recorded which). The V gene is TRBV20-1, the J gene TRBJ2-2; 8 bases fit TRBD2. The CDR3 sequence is CSASMSSGPTGELFF. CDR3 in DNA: TGCAGTGCTAGTATGTCTAGCGGGCCCACCGGGGAGCTGTTTTTT.